These 11 T cell receptor beta chains were all obtained from the same sample, sequenced in a study of Graves' ophthalmopathy and Graves' hyperthyroidism. Amplification targeted the TCR beta CDR3 regions, with RNA transcripts as the source material. HTBI-primed first-round RT-PCR preceded second-round multiplex PCR. TCRdb used MiXCR to reprocess the multiplex PCR reads, holding one entry per CDR3 protein. The sample shows approximately 700,000 distinct CDR3 sequences, approximately 40% of them seen only once. The material sequenced was peripheral blood. The receptors originated from an adult man with Graves' ophthalmopathy.

As for this clonotype: This may be a read error, as it is one base from a much larger clone. J is TRBJ1-6 and V is TRBV20-1; 9 bases match TRBD1. CDR3 length: 15 amino acids. Germline CDR1 reads DFQATT; CDR2 reads SNEGSKA (reference sequence). The V segment lost 1 base and the J segment 11 bases; nucleotides outside the gene matches: 9. This CDR3 reads CSARAGTGFAPPLHF. Written as DNA, the CDR3 is TGCAGTGCTAGAGCCGGGACAGGGTTCGCTCCACCCCTCCACTTT.

This clonotype was picked up one time. The chain couples TRBV4-3 to TRBJ2-7; the D gene is possibly TRBD1 (6 bases). Germline values: CDR1 LGHNA, CDR2 YSLEER. Trimming left V 1 base short and J 4 bases short, with 23 bases between. This CDR3 spans 18 amino acids. In DNA, the CDR3 is TGCGCCAGCAGCCAAGGAGTGGTCAACACAGGGAATCCTTACGAGCAGTACTTC. Protein sequence: CASSQGVVNTGNPYEQYF.

V is TRBV4-3 and J is TRBJ2-7; TRBD1 might be the D (5 bases). The germline CDR1 and CDR2 sequences are LGHNA and YSLEER. The CDR3 covers 14 residues. V lost 3 bases, J lost 0 bases, and 9 bases lay in between. CDR3 DNA sequence: TGCGCCAGCAGCCACGGACAAAGCTCCTACGAGCAGTACTTC. This codes for CASSHGQSSYEQYF.

This clonotype was detected a few times. The rearrangement uses TRBV6-5 and TRBJ1-2; TRBD1 matches 9 bases. After removal of 8 bases from V and 4 bases from J, the junction contained 2 bases not matched to a gene. This CDR3 is 12 amino acids long. Germline assignment: CDR1 MNHEY and CDR2 SVGAGI. CDR3 loop: CASQDRGYGYTF. CDR3 DNA: TGTGCCAGCCAGGACAGGGGCTATGGCTACACCTTC.

To note about this clonotype: A much bigger clone sits one base away, suggesting this may be a read error. V usage is TRBV24-1 and J usage is TRBJ1-5; 10 positions match TRBD1. Germline CDR1 KGHDR, CDR2 SFDVKD. The CDR3 is made up of 17 amino acids. CDR3 loop: CASSDPGTGDSNQPQHF. The DNA for the CDR3 is TGTGCCTCCAGTGACCCAGGGACAGGGGATAGCAATCAGCCCCAGCATTTT.

The count of this clonotype is one. V gene TRBV4-1 combines with J gene TRBJ1-2, with D unclear. The CDR3 totals 14 residues. CDR1 and CDR2 (germline): MGHRA, YSYEKL. V was pared by 5 bases and J by 5 bases, with 15 bases between. The CDR3 DNA follows: TGCGCCAGCAGCTATGATTCCAGACTGTATGGCTACACCTTC. Amino acids: CASSYDSRLYGYTF.

This clonotype was detected only a few times. V and J are TRBV20-1 and TRBJ2-7; D perhaps matches TRBD2 (5 bases). The CDR3 spans 14 residues. V lost 0 bases and J lost 3, with 12 bases in between. Germline loops: CDR1 DFQATT, CDR2 SNEGSKA (reference sequence). CDR3: CSARDPTEGYEQYF. For the CDR3, the DNA is TGCAGTGCTAGAGACCCCACCGAGGGCTACGAGCAGTACTTC.

The chain uses TRBV7-9 and TRBJ1-2; no clear D. CDR1 and CDR2 from the germline V gene are SEHNR and FQNEAQ (reference sequence). The CDR3 has 14 residues. V dropped 2 bases and J dropped 5 bases, with 12 bases sitting between them. The CDR3 nucleotides read TGTGCCAGCAGCTTACCTACTGGGTGGTATGGCTACACCTTC. It codes for CASSLPTGWYGYTF.

V gene TRBV4-3 combines with J gene TRBJ1-6; 9 positions agree with TRBD1. CDR3 length equals 16 residues. The V and J ends lost 4 bases and 10 bases, in that order; junction bases with no gene match: 11. Germline CDR1 LGHNA, CDR2 YSLEER. CDR3 amino acids: CASSPTYGDRASPLHF. The DNA for the CDR3 is TGCGCCAGCAGCCCGACCTATGGGGACAGGGCCTCACCCCTCCACTTT.

This clonotype was counted a few times. The chain employs TRBV14 and TRBJ2-5; D is perhaps TRBD1 or TRBD2 (5 bases each). This CDR3 is 15 amino acids long. Per the germline V gene, CDR1 is SGHDN and CDR2 is FVKESK. V was cut by 1 base and J by 4 bases, with 13 bases left in between. The DNA for the CDR3 is TGTGCCAGCAGCCAAGTCAGGGACCTAAGAGAGACCCAGTACTTC. It specifies CASSQVRDLRETQYF.

V gene TRBV19 combines with J gene TRBJ2-5; D unclear. V was trimmed by 5 bases and J by 5 bases, leaving 21 bases between them. Germline V gene sequence: CDR1 LNHDA, CDR2 SQIVND (reference sequence). The CDR3 spans 16 residues. This CDR3 is CASSPYRLPQEETQYF. The CDR3 DNA is TGTGCCAGTAGTCCGTACAGACTCCCGCAGGAGGAGACCCAGTACTTC.